Below, 6 T cell receptor beta chains from the same sample are listed, as sequenced in a study of OX40 agonist ivuxolimab in advanced cancers. Method: immunoSEQ multiplex PCR; TCRdb's copy keeps in-frame clones and lacks some. The sample includes tens of thousands of clones, approximately 70% of them seen just once. The sample here was CD4+ or CD8+ T cells sorted from blood, taken in a trial of the OX40 agonist ivuxolimab. The receptors shown here come from an adult with an advanced solid tumor such as melanoma, head and neck, liver or kidney cancer.

CDR3 sequence reads: CASSPRDRGFNEQYF. The CDR3 nucleotides read TGTGCCAGCAGCCCCCGGGACAGGGGGTTCAACGAGCAGTACTTC. The rearrangement links TRBV9 to TRBJ2-7, with 11 nucleotides matching TRBD1. Germline assignment: CDR1 SGDLS and CDR2 YYNGEE. The CDR3 is 15 residues long. With V trimmed by 4 bases and J by 5 bases, 8 bases remained unmatched. The whole variable domain, filled in from reference TRBV9 and TRBJ2-7, reads DSGVTQTPKHLITATGQRVTLRCSPRSGDLSVYWYQQSLDQGLQFLIQYYNGEERAKGNILERFSAQQFPDLHSELNLSSLELGDSALYFCASSPRDRGFNEQYFGPGTRLTVT.

This clone came up many times. V usage is TRBV6-5 and J usage is TRBJ1-1; D call uncertain. Germline-derived CDR1 and CDR2 are MNHEY and SVGAGI. The CDR3 covers 12 residues. Trimming took 6 bases from V and 0 from J, leaving 5 bases between them. CDR3 nucleotide sequence: TGTGCCAGCAGCAGACTGAACACTGAAGCTTTCTTT. It codes for CASSRLNTEAFF.

Worth noting for this clone: Other nucleotide sequences in the sample specify the same CDR3. The chain carries TRBV29-1 and TRBJ2-1; TRBD1 aligns across 7 bases. This CDR3 is built from 14 residues. Germline CDR1 is SQVTM and CDR2 is ANQGSEA. The ends lost 1 base at V and 4 bases at J; junction bases unmatched: 4. The CDR3 loop reads CSVEGTGAYNEQFF. DNA for the CDR3: TGCAGCGTTGAAGGAACAGGGGCATACAATGAGCAGTTCTTC.

The rearrangement links TRBV13 to TRBJ2-5; 8 bases map to TRBD2. CDR1 and CDR2 (germline): PRHDT, FYEKMQ (reference sequence). V trimming: 6 bases; J trimming: 1 base; junction bases outside the gene matches: 7. The CDR3 spans 15 residues. Here the CDR3 reads CASSYPSGGQETQYF. The DNA of the CDR3 is TGTGCCAGCAGTTATCCCAGCGGGGGCCAAGAGACCCAGTACTTC.

The J gene is TRBJ1-2, the V gene TRBV12-5; D is possibly TRBD1 (5 bases). CDR3 length: 13 residues. Per germline, CDR1 LGHNT and CDR2 FRNRAP. Trimming pared 2 bases from V and 7 bases from J, leaving 11 bases between. The CDR3 sequence is CASGLPQGRGYTF. The CDR3 DNA is TGTGCTAGTGGTTTGCCGCAGGGACGTGGCTACACCTTC.

The chain links TRBV11-1 to TRBJ1-2, with D uncertain. Germline V gene lookup returns CDR1 SGHAT and CDR2 FQDESV (reference sequence). V lost 1 base, J lost 4 bases, and 7 bases lay in between. The CDR3 totals 13 residues. The CDR3 DNA is TGTGCCAGCAGCTTAGAGGTCGCCTATGGCTACACCTTC. This sequence encodes CASSLEVAYGYTF.